The clone carrying this T cell receptor (beta chain) was seen repeatedly, ten times or more. Its cognate antigen is unknown. With iRepertoire HTBI primers and Arm-PCR of CDR3 regions, TCR beta libraries were built. Via MiXCR, TCRdb re-called the multiplex PCR reads, giving one row per CDR3 protein. The data show a few hundred thousand distinct CDR3 sequences, just over 20% seen once. Regarding time point: newly diagnosed GD, antithyroid drugs for less than 3 months. PBMC-extracted RNA yielded the TCR library. This sample is drawn from a study of regulatory T cells in long-lasting Graves disease. Study-level background: The antithyroid drugs taken by newly diagnosed Graves' patients had been used for under 3 months.

The CDR3 consists of 13 residues. Germline lookup yields CDR1 LNHDA and CDR2 SQIVND (reference sequence). V was trimmed by 6 bases and J by 5 bases, leaving 11 bases between them. Findings and caveats of the study: Newly diagnosed disease favored TRBV20-1 and TRBJ2-1 over persistent disease. Those with persistent disease had in common more public clonotypes (2,741) than new patients (more than 900).

The chain combines TRBV19 with TRBJ2-1; D ambiguous. The sequences come from peripheral blood mononuclear cells (PBMCs), collected at new diagnosis, from a patient treated with antithyroid drugs. This clonotype was sampled from a female donor with Graves disease. For the CDR3, the DNA is TGTGCCAGTAGAAGGGCAGTTCACAATGAGCAGTTCTTC. This gives the protein CASRRAVHNEQFF.